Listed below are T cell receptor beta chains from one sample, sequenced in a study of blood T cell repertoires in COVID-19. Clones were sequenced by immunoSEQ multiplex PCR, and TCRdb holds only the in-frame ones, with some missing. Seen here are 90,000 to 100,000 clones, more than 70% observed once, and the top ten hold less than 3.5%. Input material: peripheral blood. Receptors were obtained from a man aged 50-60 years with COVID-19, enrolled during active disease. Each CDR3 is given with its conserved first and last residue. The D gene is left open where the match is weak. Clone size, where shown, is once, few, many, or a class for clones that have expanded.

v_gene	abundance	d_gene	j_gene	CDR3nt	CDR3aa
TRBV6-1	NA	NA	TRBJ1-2	TGTGCCAGCAGTGAATGGGGGGGCGTACAGACTGACTATGGCTACACCTTC	CASSEWGGVQTDYGYTF
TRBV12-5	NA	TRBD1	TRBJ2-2	TGTGCTAGTGGTCTGACAGGGAGGGAGCTGTTTTTT	CASGLTGRELFF
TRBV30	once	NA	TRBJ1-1	TGTGCCTGGAGTGTAAGCATGAACACTGAAGCTTTCTTT	CAWSVSMNTEAFF
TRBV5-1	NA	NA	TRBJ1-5	TGCGCCAGCAGCTTATGGGGGGGCGGCAATCAGCCCCAGCATTTT	CASSLWGGGNQPQHF
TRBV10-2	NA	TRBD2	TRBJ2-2	TGCGCCAGCTTTGGACTAGGGTCAACCGGGGAGCTGTTTTTT	CASFGLGSTGELFF
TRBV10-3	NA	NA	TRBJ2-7	TGTGCCATCAGTGAGTCAAACAGCTACGAGCAGTACTTC	CAISESNSYEQYF
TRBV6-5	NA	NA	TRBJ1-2	TGTGCCAGCAGTTCCCTCTCCGGGGGTGGCTACACCTTC	CASSSLSGGGYTF
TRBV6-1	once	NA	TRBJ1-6	TGTGCCAGCGGCGAAGACAGATTCAATTCACCCCTCCACTTT	CASGEDRFNSPLHF
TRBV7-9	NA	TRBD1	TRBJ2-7	TGTGCCAGCAGCCCAACCGGGACAGGGGTCTCCTACGAGCAGTACTTC	CASSPTGTGVSYEQYF
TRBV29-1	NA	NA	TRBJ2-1	TGCAGCGTTGAACCCCCAGGCCTTTGGGAGCAGTTCTTC	CSVEPPGLWEQFF
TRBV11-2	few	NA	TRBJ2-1	TGTGCCAGCAGACCTGTTCGGGGACATTACAATGAGCAGTTCTTC	CASRPVRGHYNEQFF
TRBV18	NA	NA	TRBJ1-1	TGTGCCAGCTCAGCTGACAGGCTGAACACTGAAGCTTTCTTT	CASSADRLNTEAFF
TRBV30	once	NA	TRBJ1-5	TGTGCCTGGAGTCAGGGCGCCTATAGCAATCAGCCCCAGCATTTT	CAWSQGAYSNQPQHF
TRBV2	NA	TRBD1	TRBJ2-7	TGTGCCAGCAGTGGCCGGACAGGATACGATAACGAGCAGTACTTC	CASSGRTGYDNEQYF
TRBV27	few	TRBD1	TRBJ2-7	TGTGCCAGCAGTTTAGGGGACAGCTACGAGCAGTACTTC	CASSLGDSYEQYF
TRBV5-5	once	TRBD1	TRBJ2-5	TGTGCCAGCAGCTTGGGACAGGGACAAGAGACCCAGTACTTC	CASSLGQGQETQYF
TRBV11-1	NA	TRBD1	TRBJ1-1	TGTGCCAGCAGCGTCCGACAGGGGAACACTGAAGCTTTCTTT	CASSVRQGNTEAFF
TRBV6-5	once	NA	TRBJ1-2	TGTGCCAGCACCAACGGGGGGACAATTTATGGCTACACCTTC	CASTNGGTIYGYTF
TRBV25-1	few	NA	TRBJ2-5	TGTGCCAGCAGTGAATTCGGAGGAAACAAAGAGACCCAGTACTTC	CASSEFGGNKETQYF
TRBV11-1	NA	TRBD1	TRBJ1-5	TGTGCCAGCAGCGCTCGGACAGGTCAGCCCCAGCATTTT	CASSARTGQPQHF
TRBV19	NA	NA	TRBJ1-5	TGTGCCAGTAGTATAGACAGGGGCAATCAGCCCCAGCATTTT	CASSIDRGNQPQHF
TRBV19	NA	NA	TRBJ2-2	TGTGCCAGTAATTTGGACAGTTGGGGCACCGGGGAGCTGTTTTTT	CASNLDSWGTGELFF
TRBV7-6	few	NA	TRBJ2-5	TGTGCCAGCAGCTTAAGTCGGAGTTTGAAAGAGACCCAGTACTTC	CASSLSRSLKETQYF
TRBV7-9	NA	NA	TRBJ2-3	TGTGCCAGCAGCTTCAGAATCACAGATACGCAGTATTTT	CASSFRITDTQYF
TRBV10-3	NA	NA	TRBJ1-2	TGTGCCATCAGTGAGCGGGCAGGGCGGTATGGCTACACCTTC	CAISERAGRYGYTF
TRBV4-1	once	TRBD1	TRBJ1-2	TGCGCCAGCAGCCAAGACAGGGGGACGGTTGTTGGCTACACCTTC	CASSQDRGTVVGYTF
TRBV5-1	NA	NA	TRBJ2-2	TGCGCCAGCAGCTTGGTACAGGGTTCGGACGGGGAGCTGTTTTTT	CASSLVQGSDGELFF
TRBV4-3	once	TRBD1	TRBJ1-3	TGCGCCAGCAGCCAAGATTCAACAGGGGGGCTTTACTCTGGAAACACCATATATTTT	CASSQDSTGGLYSGNTIYF
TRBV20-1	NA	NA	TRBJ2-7	TGCAGTGCTCCTCTAGTATACGAGCAGTACTTC	CSAPLVYEQYF
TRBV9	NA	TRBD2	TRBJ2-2	TGTGCCAGCAGCGCCGGACTAGCGGCTTCGAACACCGGGGAGCTGTTTTTT	CASSAGLAASNTGELFF
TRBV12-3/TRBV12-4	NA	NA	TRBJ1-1	TGTGCCAGCAGGCAGGGTGGAACTGAAGCTTTCTTT	CASRQGGTEAFF
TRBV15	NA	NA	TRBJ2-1	TGTGCCACCAGCAGAGATAGTACGGGGTTGTACAATGAGCAGTTCTTC	CATSRDSTGLYNEQFF
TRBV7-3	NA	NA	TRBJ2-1	TGTGCCAGCAGCTTGGCACAGGGAACCTCCTACAATGAGCAGTTCTTC	CASSLAQGTSYNEQFF
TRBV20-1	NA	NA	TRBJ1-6	TGCAGTGCGAGGGCGGCGACACCCCTCCACTTT	CSARAATPLHF
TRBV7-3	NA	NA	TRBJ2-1	TGTGCCAGCAGCCAAGGATACCGGGGGAATGAGCAGTTCTTC	CASSQGYRGNEQFF
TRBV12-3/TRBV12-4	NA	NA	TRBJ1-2	TGTGCCAGCAGAAAGACAGCAATCTATGGCTACACCTTC	CASRKTAIYGYTF
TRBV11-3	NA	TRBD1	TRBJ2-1	TGTGCCAGCAGCTTAGACAGGGGGAGTGAGCAGTTCTTC	CASSLDRGSEQFF
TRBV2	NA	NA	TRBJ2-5	TGTGCCAGCATGAGGTCCCCGCAGGAGACCCAGTACTTC	CASMRSPQETQYF
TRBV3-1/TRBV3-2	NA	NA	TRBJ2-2	TGTGCCAGCAACGAGAGGGCCTCGAACACCGGGGAGCTGTTTTTT	CASNERASNTGELFF
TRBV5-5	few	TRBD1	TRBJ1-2	TGTGCCAGCAGCAGCGGACAGGGATTTGGCTACACCTTC	CASSSGQGFGYTF
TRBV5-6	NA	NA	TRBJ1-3	TGTGCCAGCAGCTTGGTGGGGGCCTCTGGAAACACCATATATTTT	CASSLVGASGNTIYF
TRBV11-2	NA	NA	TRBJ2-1	TGTGCCAGCAGCTCCGTTCGCGGAAGCTCCTACAATGAGCAGTTCTTC	CASSSVRGSSYNEQFF
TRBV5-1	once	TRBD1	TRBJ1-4	TGCGCCAGCAGCTCTCGAATACAGGGGGCGAGAGAAAAACTGTTTTTT	CASSSRIQGAREKLFF
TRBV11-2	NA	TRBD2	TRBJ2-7	TGTGCCAGCAGCCTCCTGAGCGGGGTATACGAGCAGTACTTC	CASSLLSGVYEQYF
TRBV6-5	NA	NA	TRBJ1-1	TGTGCCAGCAGTCCCGGCCCCGAGCGCCACACTGAAGCTTTCTTT	CASSPGPERHTEAFF
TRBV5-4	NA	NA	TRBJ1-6	TGTGCCAGCAGCCGAGCGAGTGGCGATTCACCCCTCCACTTT	CASSRASGDSPLHF
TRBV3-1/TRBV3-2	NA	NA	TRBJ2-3	TGTGCCAGCATGGGGGGGCCAGATACGCAGTATTTT	CASMGGPDTQYF
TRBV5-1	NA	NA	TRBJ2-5	TGCGCCAGCAGGGAGGCTGGCGGGGAGACCCAGTACTTC	CASREAGGETQYF
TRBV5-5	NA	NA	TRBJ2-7	TGTGCCAGCAGGTTCAGGGGATCCTACGAGCAGTACTTC	CASRFRGSYEQYF
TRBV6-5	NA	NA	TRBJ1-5	TGTGCCAGCAGGGGGACTCCTAGCAATCAGCCCCAGCATTTT	CASRGTPSNQPQHF
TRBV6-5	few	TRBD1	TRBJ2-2	TGTGCCAGCAGTTACGGGACAGGCGCCACCGGGGAGCTGTTTTTT	CASSYGTGATGELFF
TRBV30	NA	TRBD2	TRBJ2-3	TGTGCCTGGAGTCTGACTAGCGGGGTCACAGATACGCAGTATTTT	CAWSLTSGVTDTQYF
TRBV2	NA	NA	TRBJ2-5	TGTGCCACCCAGTTGGAGGTACAAGAGACCCAGTACTTC	CATQLEVQETQYF